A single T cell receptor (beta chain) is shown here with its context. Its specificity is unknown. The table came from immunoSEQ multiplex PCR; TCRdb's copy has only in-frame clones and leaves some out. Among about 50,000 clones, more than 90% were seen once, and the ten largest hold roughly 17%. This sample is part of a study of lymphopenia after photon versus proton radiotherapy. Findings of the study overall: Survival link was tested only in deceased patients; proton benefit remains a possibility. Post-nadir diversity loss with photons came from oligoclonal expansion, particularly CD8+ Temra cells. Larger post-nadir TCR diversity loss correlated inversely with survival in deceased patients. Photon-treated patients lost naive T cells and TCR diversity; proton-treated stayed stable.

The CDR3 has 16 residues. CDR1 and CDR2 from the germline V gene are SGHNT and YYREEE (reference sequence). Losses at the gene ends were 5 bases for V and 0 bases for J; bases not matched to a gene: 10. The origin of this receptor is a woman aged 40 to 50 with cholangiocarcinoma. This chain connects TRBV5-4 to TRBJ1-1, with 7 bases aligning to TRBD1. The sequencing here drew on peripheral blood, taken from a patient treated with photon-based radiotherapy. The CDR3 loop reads CASSFPSGGVNTEAFF. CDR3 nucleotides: TGTGCCAGCAGTTTTCCCTCAGGGGGTGTGAACACTGAAGCTTTCTTT.